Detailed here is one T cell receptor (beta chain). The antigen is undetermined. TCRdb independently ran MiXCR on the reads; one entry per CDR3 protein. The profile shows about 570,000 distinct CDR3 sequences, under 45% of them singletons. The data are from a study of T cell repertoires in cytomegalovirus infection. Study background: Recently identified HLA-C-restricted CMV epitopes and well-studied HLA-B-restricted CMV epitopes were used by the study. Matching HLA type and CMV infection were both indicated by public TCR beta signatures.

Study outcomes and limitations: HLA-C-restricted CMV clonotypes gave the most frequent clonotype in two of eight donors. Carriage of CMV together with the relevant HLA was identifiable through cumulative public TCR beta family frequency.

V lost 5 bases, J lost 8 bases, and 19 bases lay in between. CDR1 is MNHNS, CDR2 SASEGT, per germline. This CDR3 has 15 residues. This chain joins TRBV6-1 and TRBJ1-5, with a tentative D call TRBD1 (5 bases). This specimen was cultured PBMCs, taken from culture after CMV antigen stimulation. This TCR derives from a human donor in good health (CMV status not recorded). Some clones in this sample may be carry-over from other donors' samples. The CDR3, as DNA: TGTGCCAGCAGTCAGGGCAGGGTTATGGGGGAGCCCCAGCATTTT. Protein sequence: CASSQGRVMGEPQHF.